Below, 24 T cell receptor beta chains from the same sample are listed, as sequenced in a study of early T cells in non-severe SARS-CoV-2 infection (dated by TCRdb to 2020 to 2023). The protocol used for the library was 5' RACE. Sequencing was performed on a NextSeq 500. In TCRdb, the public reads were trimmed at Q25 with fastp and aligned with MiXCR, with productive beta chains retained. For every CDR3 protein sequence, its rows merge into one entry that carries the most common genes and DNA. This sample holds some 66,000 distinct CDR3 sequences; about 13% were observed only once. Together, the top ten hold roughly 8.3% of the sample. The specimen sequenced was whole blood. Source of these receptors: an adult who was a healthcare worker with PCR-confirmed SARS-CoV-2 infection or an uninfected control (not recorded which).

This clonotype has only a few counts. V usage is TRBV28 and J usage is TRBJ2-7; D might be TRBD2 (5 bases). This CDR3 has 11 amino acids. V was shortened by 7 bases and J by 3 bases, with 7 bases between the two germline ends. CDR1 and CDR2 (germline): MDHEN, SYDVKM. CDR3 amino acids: CASTRGYEQYF. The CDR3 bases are TGTGCCAGCACCCGGGGCTACGAGCAGTACTTC.

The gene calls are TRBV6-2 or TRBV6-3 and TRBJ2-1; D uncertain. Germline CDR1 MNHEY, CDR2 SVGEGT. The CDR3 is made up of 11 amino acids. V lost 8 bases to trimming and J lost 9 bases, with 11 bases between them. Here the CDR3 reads CASGKSFEQFF. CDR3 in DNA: TGTGCCAGCGGGAAGAGTTTTGAGCAGTTCTTC.

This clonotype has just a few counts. CDR3 in amino acids: CASSPRTSGYNEQFF. The CDR3 DNA sequence: TGTGCCAGCAGCCCCCGGACTAGCGGGTACAATGAGCAGTTCTTC. The chain joins TRBV7-6 to TRBJ2-1; 11 positions match TRBD2. The junction had 4 bases not matched to a gene; V was cut back by 5 bases and J by 4 bases. The CDR3 spans 15 residues. The germline gives CDR1 SGHVS, CDR2 FNYEAQ.

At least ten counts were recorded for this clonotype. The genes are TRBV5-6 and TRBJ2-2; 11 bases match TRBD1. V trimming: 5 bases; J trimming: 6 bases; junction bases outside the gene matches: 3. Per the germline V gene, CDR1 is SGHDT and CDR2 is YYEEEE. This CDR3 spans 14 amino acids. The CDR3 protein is CASRGQGAAGELFF. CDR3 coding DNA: TGTGCCAGCAGAGGACAGGGGGCGGCCGGGGAGCTGTTTTTT. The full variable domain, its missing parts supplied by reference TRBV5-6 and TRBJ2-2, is DAGVTQSPTHLIKTRGQQVTLRCSPKSGHDTVSWYQQALGQGPQFIFQYYEEEERQRGNFPDRFSGHQFPNYSSELNVNALLLGDSALYLCASRGQGAAGELFFGEGSRLTVL.

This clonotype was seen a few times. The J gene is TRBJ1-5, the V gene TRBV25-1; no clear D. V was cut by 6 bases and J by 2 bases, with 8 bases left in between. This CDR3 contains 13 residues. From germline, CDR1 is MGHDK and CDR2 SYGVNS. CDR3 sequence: CASRGIGNQPQHF. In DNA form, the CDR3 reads TGTGCCAGCAGGGGTATCGGCAATCAGCCCCAGCATTTT.

The CDR3 loop is CSVIPITDTQYF. The CDR3 DNA is TGCAGCGTTATCCCGATCACAGATACGCAGTATTTT. This rearrangement joins TRBV29-1 to TRBJ2-3; D ambiguous. Germline CDR1 and CDR2: SQVTM and ANQGSEA. V was shortened by 5 bases and J by 2 bases, with 8 bases between the two germline ends. This CDR3 contains 12 residues.

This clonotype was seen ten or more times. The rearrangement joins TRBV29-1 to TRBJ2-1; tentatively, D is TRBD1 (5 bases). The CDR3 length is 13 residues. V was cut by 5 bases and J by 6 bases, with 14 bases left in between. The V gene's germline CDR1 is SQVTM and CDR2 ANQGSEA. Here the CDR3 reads CSVYSDNINEQFF. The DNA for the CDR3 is TGCAGCGTTTATTCGGACAATATCAATGAGCAGTTCTTC.

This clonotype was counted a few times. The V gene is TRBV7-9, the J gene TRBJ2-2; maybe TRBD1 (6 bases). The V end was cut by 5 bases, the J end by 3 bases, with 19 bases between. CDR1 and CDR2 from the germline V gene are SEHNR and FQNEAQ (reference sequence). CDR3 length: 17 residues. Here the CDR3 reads CASSGANYQGYTGELFF. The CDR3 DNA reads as TGTGCCAGCAGCGGAGCCAACTATCAGGGGTACACCGGGGAGCTGTTTTTT.

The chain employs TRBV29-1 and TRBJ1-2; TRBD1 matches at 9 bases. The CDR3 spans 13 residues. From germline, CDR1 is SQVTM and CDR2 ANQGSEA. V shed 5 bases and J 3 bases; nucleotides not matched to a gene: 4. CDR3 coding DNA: TGCAGCGTTAACAGGGGGCAATACTATGGCTACACCTTC. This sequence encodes CSVNRGQYYGYTF. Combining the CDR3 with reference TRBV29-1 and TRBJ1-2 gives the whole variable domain SAVISQKPSRDICQRGTSLTIQCQVDSQVTMMFWYRQQPGQSLTLIATANQGSEATYESGFVIDKFPISRPNLTFSTLTVSNMSPEDSSIYLCSVNRGQYYGYTFGSGTRLTVV.

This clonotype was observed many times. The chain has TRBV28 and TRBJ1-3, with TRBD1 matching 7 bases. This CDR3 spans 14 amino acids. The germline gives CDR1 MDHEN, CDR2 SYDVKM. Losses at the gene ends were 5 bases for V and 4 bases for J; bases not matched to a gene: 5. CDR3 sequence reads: CASSETGLGNTIYF. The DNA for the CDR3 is TGTGCCAGCAGTGAGACAGGGTTAGGAAACACCATATATTTT. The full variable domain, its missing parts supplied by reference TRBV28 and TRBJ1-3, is DVKVTQSSRYLVKRTGEKVFLECVQDMDHENMFWYRQDPGLGLRLIYFSYDVKMKEKGDIPEGYSVSREKKERFSLILESASTNQTSMYLCASSETGLGNTIYFGEGSWLTVV.

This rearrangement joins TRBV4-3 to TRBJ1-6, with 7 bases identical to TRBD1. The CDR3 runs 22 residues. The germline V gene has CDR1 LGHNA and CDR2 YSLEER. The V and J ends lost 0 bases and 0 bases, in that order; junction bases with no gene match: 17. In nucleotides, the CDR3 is TGCGCCAGCAGCCAAGATCTTTTGACGGACAGGTCCTTATTCTCCTATAATTCACCCCTCCACTTT. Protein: CASSQDLLTDRSLFSYNSPLHF.

Here the CDR3 DNA reads TGTGCCAGCAGCGCTCAGGGGGAAAAGACTGAAGCTTTCTTT. Protein sequence: CASSAQGEKTEAFF. The chain uses TRBV11-3 and TRBJ1-1, with 7 bases aligning to TRBD1. The germline V gene has CDR1 SGHNT and CDR2 YENEEA. The CDR3 has 14 residues. V gave up 5 bases and J gave up 5 bases; unmatched junction bases: 8. The complete variable domain, with remaining parts taken from reference TRBV11-3 and TRBJ1-1, reads EAGVVQSPRYKIIEKKQPVAFWCNPISGHNTLYWYLQNLGQGPELLIRYENEEAVDDSQLPKDRFSAERLKGVDSTLKIQPAELGDSAVYLCASSAQGEKTEAFFGQGTRLTVV.

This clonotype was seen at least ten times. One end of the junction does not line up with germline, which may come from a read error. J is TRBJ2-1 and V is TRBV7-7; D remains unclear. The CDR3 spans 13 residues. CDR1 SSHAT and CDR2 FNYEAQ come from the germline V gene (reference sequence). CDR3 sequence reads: CASSSLGSNEQFF. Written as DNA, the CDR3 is TGTGCTAGCAGCTCTCTTGGTTCCAATGAGCAGTTCTTC.

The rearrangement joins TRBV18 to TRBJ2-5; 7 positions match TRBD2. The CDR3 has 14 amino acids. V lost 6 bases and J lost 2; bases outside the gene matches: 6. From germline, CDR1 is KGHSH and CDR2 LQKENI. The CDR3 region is CASSTNSGQETQYF. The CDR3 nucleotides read TGTGCCAGCTCCACGAATAGCGGGCAAGAGACCCAGTACTTC.

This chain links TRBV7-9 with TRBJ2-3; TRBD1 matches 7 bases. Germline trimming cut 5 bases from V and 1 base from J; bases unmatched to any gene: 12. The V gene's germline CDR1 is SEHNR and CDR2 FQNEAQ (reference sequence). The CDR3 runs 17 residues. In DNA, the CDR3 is TGTGCCAGCAGCGCCCGACAGGGTCTTGAAGGCACAGATACGCAGTATTTT. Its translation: CASSARQGLEGTDTQYF.

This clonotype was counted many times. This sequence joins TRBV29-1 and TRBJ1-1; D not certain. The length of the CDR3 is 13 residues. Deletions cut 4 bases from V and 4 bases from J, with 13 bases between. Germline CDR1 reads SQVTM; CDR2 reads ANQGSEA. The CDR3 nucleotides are TGCAGCGTTGGACGGGTCGGCGGCACTGAAGCTTTCTTT. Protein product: CSVGRVGGTEAFF.

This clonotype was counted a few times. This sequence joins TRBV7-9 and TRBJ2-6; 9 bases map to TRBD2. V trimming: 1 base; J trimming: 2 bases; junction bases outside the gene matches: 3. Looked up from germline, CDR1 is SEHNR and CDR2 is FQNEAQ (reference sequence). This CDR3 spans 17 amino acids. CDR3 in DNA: TGTGCCAGCAGCTTAGGCGGGAGGGCCCCTGGGGCCAACGTCCTGACTTTC. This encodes CASSLGGRAPGANVLTF. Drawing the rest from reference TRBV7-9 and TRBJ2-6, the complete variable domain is DTGVSQNPRHKITKRGQNVTFRCDPISEHNRLYWYRQTLGQGPEFLTYFQNEAQLEKSRLLSDRFSAERPKGSFSTLEIQRTEQGDSAMYLCASSLGGRAPGANVLTFGAGSRLTVL.

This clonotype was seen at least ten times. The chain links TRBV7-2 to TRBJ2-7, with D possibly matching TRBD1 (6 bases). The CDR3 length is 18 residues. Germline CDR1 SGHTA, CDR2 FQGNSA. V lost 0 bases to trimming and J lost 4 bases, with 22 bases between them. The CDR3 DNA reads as TGTGCCAGCAGCTTAGCCGGGACCAATATTGGGGGCAAATACGAGCAGTACTTC. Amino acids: CASSLAGTNIGGKYEQYF.

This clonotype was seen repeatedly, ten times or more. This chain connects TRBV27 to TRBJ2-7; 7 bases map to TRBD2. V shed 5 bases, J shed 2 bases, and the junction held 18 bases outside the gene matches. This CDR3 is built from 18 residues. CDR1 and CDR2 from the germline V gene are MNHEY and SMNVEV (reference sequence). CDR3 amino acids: CASSPLVRLAELTYEQYF. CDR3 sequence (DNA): TGTGCCAGCAGTCCTTTAGTACGCCTAGCGGAACTTACCTACGAGCAGTACTTC.

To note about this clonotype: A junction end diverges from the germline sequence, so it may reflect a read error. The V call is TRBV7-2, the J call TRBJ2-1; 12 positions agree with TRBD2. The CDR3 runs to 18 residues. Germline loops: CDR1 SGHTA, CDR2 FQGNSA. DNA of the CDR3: TGTGCCAGCAGCTTAGAGGGTCCTTGGACTAGCGGGACCGATTCTTACTCCTTC. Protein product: CASSLEGPWTSGTDSYSF.

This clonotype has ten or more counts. CDR3 in amino acids: CATSDLSGPDLFRTDTQYF. DNA of the CDR3: TGTGCCACCAGTGATTTGAGCGGGCCAGACTTGTTTCGCACAGATACGCAGTATTTT. The chain is built from TRBV24-1 and TRBJ2-3; tentative D call: TRBD2 (6 bases). CDR1 is KGHDR, CDR2 SFDVKD, per germline. Trimming stripped 0 bases from V and 1 base from J, with 19 bases between. The CDR3 is made up of 19 amino acids.

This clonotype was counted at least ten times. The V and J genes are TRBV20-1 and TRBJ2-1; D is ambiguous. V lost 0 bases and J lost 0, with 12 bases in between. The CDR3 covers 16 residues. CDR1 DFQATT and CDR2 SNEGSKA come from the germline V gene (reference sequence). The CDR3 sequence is CSARDTRGRSYNEQFF. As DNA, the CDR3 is TGCAGTGCTAGAGATACCCGAGGTCGCTCCTACAATGAGCAGTTCTTC.

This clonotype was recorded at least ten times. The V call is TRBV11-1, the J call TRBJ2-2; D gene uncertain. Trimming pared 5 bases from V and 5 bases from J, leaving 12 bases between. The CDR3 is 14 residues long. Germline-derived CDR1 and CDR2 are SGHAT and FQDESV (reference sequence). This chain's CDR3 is CASSTEQLTGELFF. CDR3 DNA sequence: TGTGCCAGCAGCACAGAACAGCTTACCGGGGAGCTGTTTTTT.

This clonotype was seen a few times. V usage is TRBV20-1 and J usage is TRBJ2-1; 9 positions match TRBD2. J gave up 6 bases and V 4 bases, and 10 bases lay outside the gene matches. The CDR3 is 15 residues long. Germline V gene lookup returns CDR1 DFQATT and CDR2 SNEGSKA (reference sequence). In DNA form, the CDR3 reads TGCAGTGCTAAGATCAGCGGGAGGAGGGGCAATGAGCAGTTCTTC. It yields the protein CSAKISGRRGNEQFF.